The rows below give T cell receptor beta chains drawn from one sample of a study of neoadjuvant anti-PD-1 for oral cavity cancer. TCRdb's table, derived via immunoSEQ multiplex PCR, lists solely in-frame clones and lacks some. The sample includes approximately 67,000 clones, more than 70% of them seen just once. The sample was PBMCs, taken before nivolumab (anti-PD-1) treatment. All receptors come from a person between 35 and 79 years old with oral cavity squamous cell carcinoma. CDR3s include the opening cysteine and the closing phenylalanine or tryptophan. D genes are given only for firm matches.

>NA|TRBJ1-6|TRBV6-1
TGTGCCAGCAGTGAAGGATTGAGTGTTTCCCTCCACTTT
CASSEGLSVSLHF
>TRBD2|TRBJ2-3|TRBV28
TGTGCCAGCAGCGTGGGGGGGGGCACAGATACGCAGTATTTT
CASSVGGGTDTQYF
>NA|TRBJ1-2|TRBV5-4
TGTGCCAGCAGCTTGGCCGGACAGACGAGCGATGGCTACACCTTC
CASSLAGQTSDGYTF